This T cell receptor (beta chain) originates from a study of T cell repertoires in cytomegalovirus infection. The overall study: Recently identified HLA-C-restricted CMV epitopes were among the peptides used.

V was cut by 6 bases and J by 6 bases, with 14 bases left in between. This CDR3 comprises 12 residues. Per the germline V gene, CDR1 is SQVTM and CDR2 is ANQGSEA. This clonotype was counted only a few times. Its antigen remains unknown. TCRdb processed the reads anew with MiXCR; each CDR3 protein has one entry. The sample has roughly 180,000 distinct CDR3 sequences, 20% to 25% seen once. Study outcomes and limitations: Dominating the ex vivo response were HLA-C-restricted CMV-specific TCR beta clonotypes.

The chain couples TRBV29-1 to TRBJ1-1, with D possibly matching TRBD1 (5 bases). The receptor comes from a human donor in good health (CMV status not recorded). Some clones in this sample may be carry-over from other donors' samples. The material was CD8+ T cells from cultured PBMCs, obtained from culture after CMV antigen stimulation. In nucleotides, the CDR3 is TGCAGCGTCAAGGGGTTATTGGCTGAAGCTTTCTTT. Residues: CSVKGLLAEAFF.